This T cell receptor (beta chain) was sequenced in a study of blood T cell repertoires in COVID-19. In the original processing: Reference gene primer amplification in the assay estimated nucleated cell counts. Libraries were prepared by immunoSEQ multiplex PCR; TCRdb keeps only in-frame clonotypes and omits some of them. The D gene and trimming were derived from the DNA, and the V and J assignments and clone size from that table. The sample has about 230,000 clones; just over 85% are singletons. The sequencing sample was made of peripheral blood. The TCR was taken from a middle-aged man with COVID-19, enrolled during active disease.

CDR3 amino acids: CASSQEAFGAGQETQYF. For the CDR3, the DNA is TGCGCCAGCAGCCAAGAGGCCTTTGGCGCGGGCCAAGAGACCCAGTACTTC. The V gene is TRBV4-3, the J gene TRBJ2-5, with D possibly matching TRBD2 (5 bases). V lost 0 bases, J lost 1 base, and 15 bases lay in between. The CDR3 length is 17 residues. The V gene's germline CDR1 is LGHNA and CDR2 YSLEER.